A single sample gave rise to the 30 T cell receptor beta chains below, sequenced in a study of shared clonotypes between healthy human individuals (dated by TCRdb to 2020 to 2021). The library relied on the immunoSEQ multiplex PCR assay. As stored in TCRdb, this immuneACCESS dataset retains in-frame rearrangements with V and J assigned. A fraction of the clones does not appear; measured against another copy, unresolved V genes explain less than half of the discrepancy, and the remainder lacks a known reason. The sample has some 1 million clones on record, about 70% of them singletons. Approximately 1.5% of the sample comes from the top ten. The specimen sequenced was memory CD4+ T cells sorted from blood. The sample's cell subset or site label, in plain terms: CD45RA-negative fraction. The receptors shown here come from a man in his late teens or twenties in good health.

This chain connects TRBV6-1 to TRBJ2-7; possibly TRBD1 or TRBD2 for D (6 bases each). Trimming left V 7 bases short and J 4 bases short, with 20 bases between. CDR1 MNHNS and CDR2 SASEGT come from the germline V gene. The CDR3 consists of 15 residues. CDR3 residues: CASTLSGLGGYEQYF. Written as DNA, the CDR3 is TGTGCCAGCACTTTGAGCGGGTTAGGGGGATACGAGCAGTACTTC.

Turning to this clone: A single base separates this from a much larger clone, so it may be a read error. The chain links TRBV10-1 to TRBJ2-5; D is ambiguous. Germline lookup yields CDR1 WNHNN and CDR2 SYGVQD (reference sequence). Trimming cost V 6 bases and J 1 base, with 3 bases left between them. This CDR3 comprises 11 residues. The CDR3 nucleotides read TGCGCCAGCAGCTCCCAAGAGACCCAGTACTTC. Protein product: CASSSQETQYF.

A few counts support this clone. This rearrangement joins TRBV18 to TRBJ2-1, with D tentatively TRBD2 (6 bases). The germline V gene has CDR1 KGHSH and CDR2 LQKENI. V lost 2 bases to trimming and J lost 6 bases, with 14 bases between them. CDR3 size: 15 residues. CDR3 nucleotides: TGTGCCAGCTCACCAACCCGGGACTCACTCAATGAGCAGTTCTTC. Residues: CASSPTRDSLNEQFF. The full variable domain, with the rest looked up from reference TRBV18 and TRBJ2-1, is NAGVMQNPRHLVRRRGQEARLRCSPMKGHSHVYWYRQLPEEGLKFMVYLQKENIIDESGMPKERFSAEFPKEGPSILRIQQVVRGDSAAYFCASSPTRDSLNEQFFGPGTRLTVL.

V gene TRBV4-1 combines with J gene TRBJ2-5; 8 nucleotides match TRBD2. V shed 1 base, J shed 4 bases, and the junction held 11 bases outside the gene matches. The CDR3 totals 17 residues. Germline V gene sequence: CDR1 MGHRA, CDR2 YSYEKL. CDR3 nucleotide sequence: TGCGCCAGCAGCCAAGGCTTTTTCGGGGGGGCGGGAGAGACCCAGTACTTC. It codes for CASSQGFFGGAGETQYF.

For the CDR3, the DNA is TGCGCCAGCAGGTGGACAGGGGGAGATACGCAGTATTTT. Protein product: CASRWTGGDTQYF. The gene calls are TRBV10-2 and TRBJ2-3; 10 nucleotides line up with TRBD1. Per germline, CDR1 WSHSY and CDR2 SAAADI. Unmatched junction bases numbered 2, after V lost 6 bases and J lost 5 bases. There are 13 residues in the CDR3.

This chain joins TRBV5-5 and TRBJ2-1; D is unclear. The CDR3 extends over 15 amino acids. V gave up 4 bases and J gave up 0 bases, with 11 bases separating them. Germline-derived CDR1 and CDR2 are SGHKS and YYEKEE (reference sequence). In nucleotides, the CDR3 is TGTGCCAGCAGCCCCGAAGGCTTCTCCTACAATGAGCAGTTCTTC. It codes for CASSPEGFSYNEQFF.

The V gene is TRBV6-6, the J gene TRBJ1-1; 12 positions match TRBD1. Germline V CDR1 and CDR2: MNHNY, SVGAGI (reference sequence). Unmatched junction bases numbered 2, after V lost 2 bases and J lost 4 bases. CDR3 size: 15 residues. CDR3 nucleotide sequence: TGTGCCAGCAGTTACCCGGGACAGGGGGCCACTGAAGCTTTCTTT. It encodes CASSYPGQGATEAFF.

The CDR3 reads CASSPRGTEAFF. In DNA, the CDR3 is TGTGCCAGCAGTCCGAGGGGGACTGAAGCTTTCTTT. J is TRBJ1-1 and V is TRBV5-4, with D tentatively TRBD1 (6 bases). This CDR3 has 12 residues. Trimming shortened V by 5 bases and J by 5 bases, and 10 bases separated the two germline ends. Germline CDR1 is SGHNT and CDR2 is YYREEE (reference sequence).

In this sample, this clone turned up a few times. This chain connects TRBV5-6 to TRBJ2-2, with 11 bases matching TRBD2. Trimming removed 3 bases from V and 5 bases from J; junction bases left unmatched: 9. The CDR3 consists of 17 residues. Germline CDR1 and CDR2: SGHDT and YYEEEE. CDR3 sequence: CASSSRGLAGGTGELFF. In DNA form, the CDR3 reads TGTGCCAGCAGCTCCAGGGGCCTAGCGGGAGGAACCGGGGAGCTGTTTTTT. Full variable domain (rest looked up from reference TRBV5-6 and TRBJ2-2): DAGVTQSPTHLIKTRGQQVTLRCSPKSGHDTVSWYQQALGQGPQFIFQYYEEEERQRGNFPDRFSGHQFPNYSSELNVNALLLGDSALYLCASSSRGLAGGTGELFFGEGSRLTVL.

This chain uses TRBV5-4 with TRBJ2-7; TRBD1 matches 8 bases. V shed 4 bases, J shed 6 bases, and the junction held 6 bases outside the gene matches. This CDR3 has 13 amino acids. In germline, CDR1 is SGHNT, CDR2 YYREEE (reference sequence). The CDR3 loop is CASSAAGGGEQYF. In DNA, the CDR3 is TGTGCCAGCAGCGCGGCAGGGGGCGGCGAGCAGTACTTC.

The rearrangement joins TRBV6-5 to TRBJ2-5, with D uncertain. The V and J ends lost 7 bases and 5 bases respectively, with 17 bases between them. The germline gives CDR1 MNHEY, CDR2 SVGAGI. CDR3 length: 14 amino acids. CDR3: CASIGRGLGETQYF. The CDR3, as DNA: TGTGCCAGCATAGGGCGCGGTCTCGGTGAGACCCAGTACTTC.

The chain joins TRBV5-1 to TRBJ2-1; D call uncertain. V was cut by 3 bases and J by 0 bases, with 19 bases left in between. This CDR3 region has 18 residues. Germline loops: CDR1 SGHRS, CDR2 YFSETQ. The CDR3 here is CASSSLLVAASSYNEQFF. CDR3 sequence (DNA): TGCGCCAGCAGCTCCCTATTGGTGGCGGCTAGCTCCTACAATGAGCAGTTCTTC. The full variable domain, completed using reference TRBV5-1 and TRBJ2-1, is KAGVTQTPRYLIKTRGQQVTLSCSPISGHRSVSWYQQTPGQGLQFLFEYFSETQRNKGNFPGRFSGRQFSNSRSEMNVSTLELGDSALYLCASSSLLVAASSYNEQFFGPGTRLTVL.

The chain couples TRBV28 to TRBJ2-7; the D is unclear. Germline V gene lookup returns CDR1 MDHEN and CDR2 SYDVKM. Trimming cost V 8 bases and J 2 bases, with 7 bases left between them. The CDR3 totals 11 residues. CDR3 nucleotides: TGTGCCAGCGCCCTAACCTACGAGCAGTACTTC. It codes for CASALTYEQYF.

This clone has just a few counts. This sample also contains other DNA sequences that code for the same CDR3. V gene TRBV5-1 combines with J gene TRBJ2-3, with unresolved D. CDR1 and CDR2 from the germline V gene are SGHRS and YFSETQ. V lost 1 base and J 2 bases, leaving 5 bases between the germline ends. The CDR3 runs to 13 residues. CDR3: CASSLQFTDTQYF. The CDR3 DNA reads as TGCGCCAGCAGCTTGCAATTCACAGATACGCAGTATTTT.

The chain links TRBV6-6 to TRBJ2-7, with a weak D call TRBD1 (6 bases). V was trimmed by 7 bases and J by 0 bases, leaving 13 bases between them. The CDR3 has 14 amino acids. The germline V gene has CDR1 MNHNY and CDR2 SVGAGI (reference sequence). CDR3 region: CASIRDTSSYEQYF. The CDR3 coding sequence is TGTGCCAGCATCCGGGACACTAGCTCCTACGAGCAGTACTTC.

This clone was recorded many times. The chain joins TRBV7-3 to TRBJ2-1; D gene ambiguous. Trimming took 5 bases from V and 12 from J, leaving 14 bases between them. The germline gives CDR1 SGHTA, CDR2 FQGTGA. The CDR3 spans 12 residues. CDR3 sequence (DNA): TGTGCCAGCAGCACCACCTTCGGCCGGCAGTTCTTC. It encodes CASSTTFGRQFF.

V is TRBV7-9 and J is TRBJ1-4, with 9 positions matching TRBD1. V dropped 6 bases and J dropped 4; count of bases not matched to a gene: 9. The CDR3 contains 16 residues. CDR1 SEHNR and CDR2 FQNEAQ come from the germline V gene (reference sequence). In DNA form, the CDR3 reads TGTGCCAGCAGATTCTTTTCGGGACAGGGTAATGAAAAACTGTTTTTT. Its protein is CASRFFSGQGNEKLFF.

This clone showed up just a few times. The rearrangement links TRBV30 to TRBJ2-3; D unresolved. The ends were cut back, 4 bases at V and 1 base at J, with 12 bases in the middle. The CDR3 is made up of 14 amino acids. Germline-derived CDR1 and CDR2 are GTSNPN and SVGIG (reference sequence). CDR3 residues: CAWTTGRRTDTQYF. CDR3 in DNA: TGTGCCTGGACGACGGGCCGCCGCACAGATACGCAGTATTTT.

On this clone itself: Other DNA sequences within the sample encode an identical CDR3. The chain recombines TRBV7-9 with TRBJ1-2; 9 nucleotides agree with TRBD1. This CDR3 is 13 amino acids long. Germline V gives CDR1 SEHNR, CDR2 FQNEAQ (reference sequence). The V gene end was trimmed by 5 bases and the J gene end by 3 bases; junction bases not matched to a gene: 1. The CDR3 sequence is CASSRQGDYGYTF. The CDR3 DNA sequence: TGTGCCAGCAGCCGACAGGGGGACTATGGCTACACCTTC. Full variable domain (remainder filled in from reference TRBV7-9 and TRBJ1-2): DTGVSQNPRHKITKRGQNVTFRCDPISEHNRLYWYRQTLGQGPEFLTYFQNEAQLEKSRLLSDRFSAERPKGSFSTLEIQRTEQGDSAMYLCASSRQGDYGYTFGSGTRLTVV.

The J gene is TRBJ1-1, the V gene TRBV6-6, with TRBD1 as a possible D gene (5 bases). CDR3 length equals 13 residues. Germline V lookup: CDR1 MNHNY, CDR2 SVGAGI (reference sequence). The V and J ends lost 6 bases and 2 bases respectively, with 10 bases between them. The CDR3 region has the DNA TGTGCCAGCAGCGAATGGGGCAACACTGAAGCTTTCTTT. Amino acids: CASSEWGNTEAFF.

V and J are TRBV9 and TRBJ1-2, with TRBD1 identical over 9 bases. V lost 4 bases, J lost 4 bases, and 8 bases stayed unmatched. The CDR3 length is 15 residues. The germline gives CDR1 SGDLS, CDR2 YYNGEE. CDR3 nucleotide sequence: TGTGCCAGCAGCCCACAGACAGGGGGGAGCTATGGCTACACCTTC. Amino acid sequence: CASSPQTGGSYGYTF.

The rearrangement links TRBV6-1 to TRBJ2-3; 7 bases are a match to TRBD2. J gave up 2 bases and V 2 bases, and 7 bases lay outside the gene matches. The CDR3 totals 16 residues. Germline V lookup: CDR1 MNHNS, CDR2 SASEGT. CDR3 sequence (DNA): TGTGCCAGCAGTGAAATACGGCGGGGGTACACAGATACGCAGTATTTT. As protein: CASSEIRRGYTDTQYF.

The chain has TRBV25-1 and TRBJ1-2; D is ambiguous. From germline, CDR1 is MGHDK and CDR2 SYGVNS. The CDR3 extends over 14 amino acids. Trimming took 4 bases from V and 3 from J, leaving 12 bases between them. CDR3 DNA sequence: TGTGCCAGCAGTGGTCTGGGGATCCACTATGGCTACACCTTC. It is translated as CASSGLGIHYGYTF.

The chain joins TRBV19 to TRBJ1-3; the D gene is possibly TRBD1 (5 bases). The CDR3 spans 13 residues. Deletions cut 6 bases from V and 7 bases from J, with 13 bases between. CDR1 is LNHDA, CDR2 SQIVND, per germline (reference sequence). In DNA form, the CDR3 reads TGTGCCAGTAGGACAGTTCCCGGGAACACCATATATTTT. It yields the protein CASRTVPGNTIYF.

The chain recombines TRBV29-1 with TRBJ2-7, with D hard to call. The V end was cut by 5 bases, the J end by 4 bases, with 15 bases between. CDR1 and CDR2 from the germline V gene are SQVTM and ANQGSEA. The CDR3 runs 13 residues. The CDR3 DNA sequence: TGCAGCGTTAAGAAGGCAGGCACGTACGAGCAGTACTTC. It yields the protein CSVKKAGTYEQYF.

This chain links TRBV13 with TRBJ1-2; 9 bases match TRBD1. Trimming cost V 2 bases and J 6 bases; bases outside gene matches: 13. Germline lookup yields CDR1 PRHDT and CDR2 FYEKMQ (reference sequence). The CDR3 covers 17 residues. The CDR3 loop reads CASSLLGQGRGGDGYTF. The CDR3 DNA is TGTGCCAGCAGCTTATTAGGACAGGGGCGTGGTGGGGATGGCTACACCTTC.

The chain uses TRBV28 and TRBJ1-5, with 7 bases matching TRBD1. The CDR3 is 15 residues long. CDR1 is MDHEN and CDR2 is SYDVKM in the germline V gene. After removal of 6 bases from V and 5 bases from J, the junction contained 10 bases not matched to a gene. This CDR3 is CASRADRVSYQPQHF. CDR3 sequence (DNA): TGTGCCAGCAGAGCTGACAGGGTGTCCTATCAGCCCCAGCATTTT.

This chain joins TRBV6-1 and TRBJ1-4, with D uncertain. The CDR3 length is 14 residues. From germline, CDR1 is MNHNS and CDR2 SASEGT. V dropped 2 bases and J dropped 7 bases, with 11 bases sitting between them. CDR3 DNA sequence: TGTGCCAGCAGTGAACCGGGTGGTCGTGAAAAACTGTTTTTT. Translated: CASSEPGGREKLFF.

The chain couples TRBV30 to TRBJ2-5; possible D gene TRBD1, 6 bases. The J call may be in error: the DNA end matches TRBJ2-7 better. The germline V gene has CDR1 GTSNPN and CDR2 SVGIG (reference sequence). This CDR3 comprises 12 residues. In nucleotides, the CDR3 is TGTGCCTGGAGCAAGGGGGTGGGCGAGCAGTACTTC. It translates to CAWSKGVGEQYF.

CDR3 nucleotides: TGTGCCAGCAGCTTAGGGGGTGGATCGTCCGAGCAGTACTTC. This sequence encodes CASSLGGGSSEQYF. The chain joins TRBV7-6 to TRBJ2-7; D is ambiguous. Germline V gene lookup returns CDR1 SGHVS and CDR2 FNYEAQ. This CDR3 is 14 amino acids long. Trimming left V 1 base short and J 6 bases short, with 13 bases between.